This T cell receptor beta chain was retrieved from a study of blood T cell repertoires in COVID-19. Assay: immunoSEQ multiplex PCR; the TCRdb copy retains only in-frame clones and omits some. The sample consists of about 260,000 clones, approximately 90% of them appearing once. This CDR3 has 15 residues. V was shortened by 1 base and J by 3 bases, with 12 bases between the two germline ends. Germline V gene data show CDR1 as SGHNT and CDR2 as YENEEA. This sequence originates from a man between 50 and 59 years old who had been exposed to COVID-19. Material for sequencing was PBMCs or T cells enriched from blood (not recorded which). This sequence joins TRBV11-3 and TRBJ1-1; D call uncertain. Here the CDR3 reads CASSLGASGDTEAFF. The CDR3, as DNA: TGTGCCAGCAGCTTAGGGGCAAGCGGGGACACTGAAGCTTTCTTT.